The 9 T cell receptor beta chains given below trace back to one sample, sequenced in a study of cytomegalovirus exposure and HLA in healthy donors. The primer mix had 60 Vbeta and 13 Jbeta primers. Clones were read by immunoSEQ multiplex PCR, and TCRdb kept only the in-frame ones, dropping some. The sample gives 95,000 to 150,000 clones, roughly three fifths of which show up once; approximately 1.4% is in the top ten. Sequences were obtained from PBMCs. These TCRs come from a man aged 18-30 years in good health and CMV-seronegative.

The rearrangement links TRBV10-3 to TRBJ2-7; TRBD1 matches at 12 bases. After removal of 4 bases from V and 4 bases from J, the junction contained 2 bases not matched to a gene. CDR1 is ENHRY, CDR2 SYGVKD, per germline. The CDR3 covers 14 residues. The CDR3 protein is CAISGDRGHYEQYF. In DNA form, the CDR3 reads TGTGCCATCAGTGGGGACAGGGGGCATTACGAGCAGTACTTC.

The chain couples TRBV19 to TRBJ2-7; weak D call: TRBD2 (6 bases). CDR3 length: 16 amino acids. Trimming left V 5 bases short and J 3 bases short, with 20 bases between. Germline lookup yields CDR1 LNHDA and CDR2 SQIVND (reference sequence). The CDR3 DNA is TGTGCCAGTAGTTTCGGCTCCGGGGGTTGGGACTACGAGCAGTACTTC. This gives the protein CASSFGSGGWDYEQYF.

V usage is TRBV25-1 and J usage is TRBJ1-1, with D tentatively TRBD1 (5 bases). The germline CDR1 and CDR2 sequences are MGHDK and SYGVNS. The CDR3 contains 12 residues. Trimming left V 8 bases short and J 6 bases short, with 13 bases between. The CDR3 DNA reads as TGTGCCAGCTCTGCCGGGACTTCTGAAGCTTTCTTT. It translates to CASSAGTSEAFF.

In this sample, this clone turned up a few times. This CDR3 is CAWLGQGGNEQFF. DNA for the CDR3: TGTGCCTGGCTCGGACAGGGTGGCAATGAGCAGTTCTTC. The chain has TRBV30 and TRBJ2-1; 8 bases line up with TRBD1. The CDR3 is 13 amino acids. With 5 bases clipped from V and 6 bases from J, the junction kept 6 bases outside the gene matches. The germline V gene has CDR1 GTSNPN and CDR2 SVGIG (reference sequence). The whole variable domain, filled in from reference TRBV30 and TRBJ2-1, reads SQTIHQWPATLVQPVGSPLSLECTVEGTSNPNLYWYRQAAGRGLQLLFYSVGIGQISSEVPQNLSASRPQDRQFILSSKKLLLSDSGFYLCAWLGQGGNEQFFGPGTRLTVL.

This clone has just a few counts. This chain uses TRBV9 with TRBJ2-1; 8 nucleotides agree with TRBD1. The germline V gene encodes CDR1 SGDLS and CDR2 YYNGEE. CDR3 length equals 16 residues. V shed 0 bases, J shed 6 bases, and the junction held 8 bases outside the gene matches. The CDR3 sequence: CASSVGSRDRINEQFF. The CDR3 DNA sequence: TGTGCCAGCAGCGTAGGTTCGAGGGACAGGATCAATGAGCAGTTCTTC.

The chain joins TRBV28 to TRBJ1-1, with D perhaps TRBD1 (5 bases). CDR3 size: 15 residues. V lost 10 bases and J lost 5, with 23 bases in between. From germline, CDR1 is MDHEN and CDR2 SYDVKM. In DNA, the CDR3 is TGTGCCACCACTGCGGTGGGGCCCCTGGGAACTGAAGCTTTCTTT. This translates into CATTAVGPLGTEAFF.

The V call is TRBV6-6, the J call TRBJ1-5; tentatively, D is TRBD1 (5 bases). V was pared by 4 bases and J by 9 bases, with 10 bases between. Per germline, CDR1 MNHNY and CDR2 SVGAGI (reference sequence). CDR3 length: 12 amino acids. The CDR3 protein is CASSSGDRPQHF. The CDR3 nucleotides read TGTGCCAGCAGTTCGGGGGATCGGCCCCAGCATTTT.

The table lists this clone with a count of one. The J gene is TRBJ2-5, the V gene TRBV9; TRBD1 might be the D (5 bases). The CDR3 consists of 17 residues. Germline V gives CDR1 SGDLS, CDR2 YYNGEE. The germline V and J ends were trimmed by 0 bases and 0 bases, with 15 bases remaining between them. DNA for the CDR3: TGTGCCAGCAGCGTAGGGGCAGGGCCCCGGTACCAAGAGACCCAGTACTTC. Its translation: CASSVGAGPRYQETQYF. The complete variable domain, with remaining parts taken from reference TRBV9 and TRBJ2-5, reads DSGVTQTPKHLITATGQRVTLRCSPRSGDLSVYWYQQSLDQGLQFLIQYYNGEERAKGNILERFSAQQFPDLHSELNLSSLELGDSALYFCASSVGAGPRYQETQYFGPGTRLLVL.

V usage is TRBV6-6 and J usage is TRBJ2-1; 7 bases fit TRBD2. Trimming took 7 bases from V and 11 from J; bases not matched to a gene: 14. The germline gives CDR1 MNHNY, CDR2 SVGAGI (reference sequence). The CDR3 is 14 residues long. In DNA form, the CDR3 reads TGTGCCAGCACCCTCGGCGGGGACTACTCAAAGCAGTTCTTC. This gives the protein CASTLGGDYSKQFF.